The T cell receptor beta chain under discussion was sequenced for a study of blood T cell repertoires in COVID-19. The method was immunoSEQ multiplex PCR; TCRdb's version includes in-frame clones alone and lacks a portion of them. Of roughly 100,000 clones listed, roughly nine tenths are singletons. Germline V CDR1 and CDR2: LNHDA, SQIVND (reference sequence). The V gene lost 5 bases and the J gene lost 4 bases, with 8 bases spanning the gap. This CDR3 comprises 12 residues. The sample comprised peripheral blood. The clonotype comes from a human donor in a cohort sampled during active COVID-19. The chain couples TRBV19 to TRBJ1-2; TRBD1 might be the D (5 bases). The CDR3 sequence is CASSETVYGYTF. The CDR3, as DNA: TGTGCCAGTAGTGAGACAGTCTATGGCTACACCTTC.